This T cell receptor (beta chain) stems from a study of molecular identifiers for immune sequencing clone quantification (dated by TCRdb to 2016 to 2019). As for the study more broadly: For a replicate experiment, RNA from roughly 20,000 or 100,000 naive CD8 T cells was divided into five aliquots, of which four were sequenced. CD8 T cells were used in a methods study to benchmark molecular-identifier clustering-based TCR repertoire sequencing (MIDCIRS) and TCR RNA copy counting.

Libraries of naive CD8 T cells were built from anywhere between roughly 20,000 and 1,100,000 sorted cells, with 10%, 30% or 50% of the purified RNA used. On a BD FACSAria II, naive CD8 T cells were FACS-sorted as CD8+CD4-CCR7+CD45RA+ and collected into RLT Plus buffer. To test detection sensitivity, Jurkat RNA equivalent to roughly eleven TCR copies was spiked into samples of roughly 20,000-1,100,000 naive CD8 T cells. CD8 T cells were enriched with RosetteSep CD8+ T Cell Enrichment Cocktail and Ficoll-Paque, followed by ACK red cell lysis. Libraries were prepared through PCR. These reads were obtained on a NextSeq 500. Preparation of bulk TCR libraries followed a previously described approach, with the TCR primers listed in Table S5. Purification of total RNA was performed with the Qiagen AllPrep DNA/RNA kit. Before analysis, reads from multiple sequencing runs of one library were combined. On the authors' methods: Only reads with exact TCR constant sequence were kept, trimmed to 150 nt, and grouped by their 12-nt molecular barcodes. Within each barcode group, reads were sub-clustered at a 15% Levenshtein threshold, and quality-weighted consensus sequences were built per RNA molecule. Non-functional sequences were discarded, and so were lower-count sequences lying one edit away from another sequence. Barcode sub-clusters with fewer than 20% of the maximum read count were removed, based on fitting two negative binomial distributions. The raw public reads went through TCRdb reprocessing: fastp at Q25, MiXCR clone calling, in-frame beta chains kept. Records with the same CDR3 protein are collapsed into one entry carrying the most frequent genes and DNA. These V and J calls originate from TCRdb's pipeline instead of the authors' own analysis. For this sample the table gives about half a million distinct CDR3 sequences, of which roughly 24% were detected only once. The top ten constitute around 0.79% of the sample.

What the research found in general, with its limitations: When barcode sub-clustering was omitted, TCR diversity was inflated by chimeric consensus sequences, with chimeras reaching as high as 47%. Clones above 20 RNA copies held over 99% of molecules in CMV-specific effector cells but under 1% in naive cells. The naive libraries included spiked-in Jurkat TCR RNA (about ten copies' worth), and this RNA is not part of the donor repertoire. Around 2.9 recovered TCR RNA copies per cell were obtained by modeling, versus about ten by digital PCR, implying a capture efficiency of 25% to 30%. The sizes of highly expanded clones could end up underestimated when identical TCR molecules share a barcode. A single cell's worth of spiked-in Jurkat TCR RNA was reported detectable even among some 920,000 naive CD8 T cells.

This clonotype has a handful of counts. Its antigen specificity is not known. Base qualities are not at hand, and no much larger clone is one base apart. V ends up 0 bases short and J 3 bases short, with an unmatched junction base count of 8. Measured from the cysteine to the phenylalanine, the CDR3 is 16 residues long. Just the 48-base CDR3 DNA is kept, in frame starting at base 1. CDR1 is given as MNHEY and CDR2 as SVGAGI, both from the germline V gene. The sample comprised naive CD8+ T cells from blood, with Jurkat cell RNA spiked in. The cell subset or site label corresponds to: FACS-sorted CD8+CD4-CCR7+CD45RA+ naive T cells. This TCR was recovered from a human donor in good health. Some libraries in this study had Jurkat cell RNA spiked in. The chain employs TRBV6-5 and TRBJ2-7; TRBD2 aligns with 7 central bases. For the CDR3, the sequence is CASSYSGGGGLYEQYF. The nucleotide sequence is TGTGCCAGCAGTTACTCGGGGGGGGGAGGCCTCTACGAGCAGTACTTC.